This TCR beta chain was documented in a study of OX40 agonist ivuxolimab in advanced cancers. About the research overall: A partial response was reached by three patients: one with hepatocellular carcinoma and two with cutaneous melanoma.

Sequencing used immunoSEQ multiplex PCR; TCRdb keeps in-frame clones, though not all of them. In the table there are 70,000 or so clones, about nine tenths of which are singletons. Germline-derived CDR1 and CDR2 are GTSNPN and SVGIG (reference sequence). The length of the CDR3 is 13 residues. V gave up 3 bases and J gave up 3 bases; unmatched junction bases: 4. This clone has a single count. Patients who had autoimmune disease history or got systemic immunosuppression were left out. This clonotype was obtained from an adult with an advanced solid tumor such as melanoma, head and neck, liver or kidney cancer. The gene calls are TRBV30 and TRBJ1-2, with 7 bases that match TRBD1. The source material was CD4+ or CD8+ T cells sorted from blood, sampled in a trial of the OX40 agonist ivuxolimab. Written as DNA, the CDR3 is TGTGCCTGGAGCCGGGACAGCGACTATGGCTACACCTTC. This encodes CAWSRDSDYGYTF. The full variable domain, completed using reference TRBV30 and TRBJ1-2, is SQTIHQWPATLVQPVGSPLSLECTVEGTSNPNLYWYRQAAGRGLQLLFYSVGIGQISSEVPQNLSASRPQDRQFILSSKKLLLSDSGFYLCAWSRDSDYGYTFGSGTRLTVV.